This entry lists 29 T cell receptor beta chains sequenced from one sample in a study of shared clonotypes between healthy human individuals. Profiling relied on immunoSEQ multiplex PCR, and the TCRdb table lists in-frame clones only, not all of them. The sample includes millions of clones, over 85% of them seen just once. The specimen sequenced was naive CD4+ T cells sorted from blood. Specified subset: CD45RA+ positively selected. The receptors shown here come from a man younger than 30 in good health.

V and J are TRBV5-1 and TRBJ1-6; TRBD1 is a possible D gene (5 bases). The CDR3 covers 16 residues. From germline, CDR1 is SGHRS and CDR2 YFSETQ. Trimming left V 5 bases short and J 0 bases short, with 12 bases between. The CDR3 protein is CASRQDGSSYNSPLHF. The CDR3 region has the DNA TGCGCCAGCAGACAGGACGGGAGCTCCTATAATTCACCCCTCCACTTT.

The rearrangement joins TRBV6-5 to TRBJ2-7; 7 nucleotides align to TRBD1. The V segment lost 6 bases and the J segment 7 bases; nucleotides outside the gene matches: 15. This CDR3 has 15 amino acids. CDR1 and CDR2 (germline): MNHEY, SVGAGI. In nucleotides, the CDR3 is TGTGCCAGCAGCCCGACAGGGTCGGTACGGGTTGAGCAGTACTTC. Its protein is CASSPTGSVRVEQYF.

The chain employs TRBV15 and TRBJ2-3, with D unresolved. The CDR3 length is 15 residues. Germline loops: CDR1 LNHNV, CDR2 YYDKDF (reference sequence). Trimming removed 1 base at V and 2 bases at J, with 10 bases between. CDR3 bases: TGTGCCACCAGCAGAGCCCACCCTATCACAGATACGCAGTATTTT. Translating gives CATSRAHPITDTQYF.

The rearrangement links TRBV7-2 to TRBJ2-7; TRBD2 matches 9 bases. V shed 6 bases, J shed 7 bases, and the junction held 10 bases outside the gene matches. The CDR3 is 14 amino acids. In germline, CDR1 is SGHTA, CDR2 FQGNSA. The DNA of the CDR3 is TGTGCCAGCAGTGGGTTAGCGGGAGAGAAAGAGCAGTACTTC. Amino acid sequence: CASSGLAGEKEQYF.

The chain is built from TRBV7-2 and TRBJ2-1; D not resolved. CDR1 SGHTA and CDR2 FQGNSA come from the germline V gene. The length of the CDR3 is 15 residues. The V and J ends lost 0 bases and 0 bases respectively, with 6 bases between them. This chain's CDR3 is CASSLAAFSYNEQFF. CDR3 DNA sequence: TGTGCCAGCAGCTTAGCCGCATTCTCCTACAATGAGCAGTTCTTC.

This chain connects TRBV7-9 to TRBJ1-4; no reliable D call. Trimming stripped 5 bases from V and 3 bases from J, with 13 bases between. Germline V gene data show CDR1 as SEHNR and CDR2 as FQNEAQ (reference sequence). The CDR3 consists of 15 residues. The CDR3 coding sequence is TGTGCCAGCAGCCCCCCGGGAGAGTCTAATGAAAAACTGTTTTTT. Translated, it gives CASSPPGESNEKLFF.

The CDR3 coding sequence is TGTGCCAGCAGCCAGACTAGCGGGGGGACCGTCCCTAGCACAGATACGCAGTATTTT. Its protein is CASSQTSGGTVPSTDTQYF. The J gene is TRBJ2-3, the V gene TRBV7-3; 13 bases line up with TRBD2. The CDR3 is 19 amino acids. Germline V CDR1 and CDR2: SGHTA, FQGTGA. Germline trimming cut 5 bases from V and 0 bases from J; bases unmatched to any gene: 11.

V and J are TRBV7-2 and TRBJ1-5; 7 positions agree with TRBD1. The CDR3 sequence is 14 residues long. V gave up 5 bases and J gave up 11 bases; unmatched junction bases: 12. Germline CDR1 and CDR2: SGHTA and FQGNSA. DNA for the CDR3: TGTGCCAGCAGCCTGGGGGACAGCGTCACGGCCCAGCATTTT. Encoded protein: CASSLGDSVTAQHF. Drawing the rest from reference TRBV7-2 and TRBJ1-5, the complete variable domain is GAGVSQSPSNKVTEKGKDVELRCDPISGHTALYWYRQSLGQGLEFLIYFQGNSAPDKSGLPSDRFSAERTGGSVSTLTIQRTQQEDSAVYLCASSLGDSVTAQHFGDGTRLSIL.

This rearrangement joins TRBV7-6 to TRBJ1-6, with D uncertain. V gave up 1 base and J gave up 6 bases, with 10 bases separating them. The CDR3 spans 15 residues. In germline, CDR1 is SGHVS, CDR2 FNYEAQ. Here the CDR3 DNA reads TGTGCCAGCAGCTTAGGTCCCCCGGCTAATTCACCCCTCCACTTT. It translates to CASSLGPPANSPLHF.

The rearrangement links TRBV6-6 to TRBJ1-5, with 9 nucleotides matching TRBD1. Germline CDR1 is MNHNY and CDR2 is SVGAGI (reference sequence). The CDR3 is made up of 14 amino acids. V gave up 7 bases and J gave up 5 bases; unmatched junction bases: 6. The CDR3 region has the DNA TGTGCCAGCATACAGGGGGCGCAGGATCAGCCCCAGCATTTT. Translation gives CASIQGAQDQPQHF.

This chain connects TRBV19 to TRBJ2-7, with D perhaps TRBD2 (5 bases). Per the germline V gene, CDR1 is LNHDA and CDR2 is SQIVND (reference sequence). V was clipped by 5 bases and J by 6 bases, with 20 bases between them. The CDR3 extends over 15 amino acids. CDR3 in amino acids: CASSPALSQRGEQYF. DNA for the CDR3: TGTGCCAGTAGTCCCGCCCTGTCCCAACGGGGCGAGCAGTACTTC. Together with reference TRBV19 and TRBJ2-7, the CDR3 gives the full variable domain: DGGITQSPKYLFRKEGQNVTLSCEQNLNHDAMYWYRQDPGQGLRLIYYSQIVNDFQKGDIAEGYSVSREKKESFPLTVTSAQKNPTAFYLCASSPALSQRGEQYFGPGTRLTVT.

This CDR3 is CSSKKREVRYEQYF. In DNA, the CDR3 is TGCAGCTCGAAAAAACGCGAGGTCCGCTACGAGCAGTACTTC. The chain employs TRBV29-1 and TRBJ2-7; no firm D call. There are 14 residues in the CDR3. Trimming stripped 8 bases from V and 3 bases from J, with 20 bases between. From germline, CDR1 is SQVTM and CDR2 ANQGSEA.

The CDR3 bases are TGTGCCAGCAGTTCGGACAGCCGTAATTCACCCCTCCACTTT. Translation gives CASSSDSRNSPLHF. This chain links TRBV27 with TRBJ1-6; D might be TRBD1 (6 bases). The ends were cut back, 4 bases at V and 6 bases at J, with 10 bases in the middle. The germline V gene has CDR1 MNHEY and CDR2 SMNVEV (reference sequence). The CDR3 length is 14 residues.

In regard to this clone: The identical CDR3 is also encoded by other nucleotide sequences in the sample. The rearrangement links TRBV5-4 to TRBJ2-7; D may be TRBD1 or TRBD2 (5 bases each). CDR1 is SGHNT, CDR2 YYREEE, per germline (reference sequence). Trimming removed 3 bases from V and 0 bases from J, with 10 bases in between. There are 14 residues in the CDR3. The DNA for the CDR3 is TGTGCCAGCAGCTGGGAGACAGCCTCCTACGAGCAGTACTTC. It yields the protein CASSWETASYEQYF. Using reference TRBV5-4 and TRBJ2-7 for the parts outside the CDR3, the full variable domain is ETGVTQSPTHLIKTRGQQVTLRCSSQSGHNTVSWYQQALGQGPQFIFQYYREEENGRGNFPPRFSGLQFPNYSSELNVNALELDDSALYLCASSWETASYEQYFGPGTRLTVT.

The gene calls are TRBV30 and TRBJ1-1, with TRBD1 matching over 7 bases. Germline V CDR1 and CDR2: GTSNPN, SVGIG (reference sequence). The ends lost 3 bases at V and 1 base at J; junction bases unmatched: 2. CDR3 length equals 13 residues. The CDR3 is CAWRGQPNTEAFF. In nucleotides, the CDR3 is TGTGCCTGGAGGGGACAGCCGAACACTGAAGCTTTCTTT.

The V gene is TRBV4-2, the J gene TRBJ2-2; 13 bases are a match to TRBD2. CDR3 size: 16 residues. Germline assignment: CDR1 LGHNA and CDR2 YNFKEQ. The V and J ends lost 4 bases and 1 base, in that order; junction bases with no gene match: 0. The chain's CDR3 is CASSRLAGGNTGELFF. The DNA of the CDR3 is TGTGCCAGCAGCCGACTAGCGGGGGGGAACACCGGGGAGCTGTTTTTT.

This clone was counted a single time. CDR3 bases: TGTGCCAGCAGCGAGACAGGGAGGATGAACGAGCAGTACTTC. Its protein is CASSETGRMNEQYF. This chain uses TRBV6-5 with TRBJ2-7, with D maybe TRBD1 (7 bases). Germline V gene sequence: CDR1 MNHEY, CDR2 SVGAGI. V lost 6 bases, J lost 5 bases, and 17 bases lay in between. The CDR3 spans 14 residues.

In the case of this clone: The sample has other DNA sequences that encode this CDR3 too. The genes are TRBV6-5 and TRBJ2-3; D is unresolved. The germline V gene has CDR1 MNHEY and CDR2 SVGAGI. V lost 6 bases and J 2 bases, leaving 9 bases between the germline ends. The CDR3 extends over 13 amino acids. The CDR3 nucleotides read TGTGCCAGCAGACGGCAGTCCACAGATACGCAGTATTTT. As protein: CASRRQSTDTQYF.

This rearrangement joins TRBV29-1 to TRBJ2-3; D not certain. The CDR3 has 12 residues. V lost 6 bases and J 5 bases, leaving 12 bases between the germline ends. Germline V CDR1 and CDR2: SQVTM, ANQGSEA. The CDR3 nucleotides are TGCAGCGTCGCCAGAGGAATAGATACGCAGTATTTT. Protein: CSVARGIDTQYF.

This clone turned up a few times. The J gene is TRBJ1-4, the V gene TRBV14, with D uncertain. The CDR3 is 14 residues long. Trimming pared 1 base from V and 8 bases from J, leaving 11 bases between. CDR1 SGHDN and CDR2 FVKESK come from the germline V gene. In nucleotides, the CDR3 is TGTGCCAGCAGCCAAGGGGGAGGTGTCGAAAAACTGTTTTTT. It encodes CASSQGGGVEKLFF.

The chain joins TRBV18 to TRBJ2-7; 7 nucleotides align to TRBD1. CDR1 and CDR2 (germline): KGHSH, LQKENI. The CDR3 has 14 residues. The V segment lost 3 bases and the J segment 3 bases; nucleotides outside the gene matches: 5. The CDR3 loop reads CASSPRDSHYEQYF. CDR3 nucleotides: TGTGCCAGCTCACCCCGGGACAGTCACTACGAGCAGTACTTC.

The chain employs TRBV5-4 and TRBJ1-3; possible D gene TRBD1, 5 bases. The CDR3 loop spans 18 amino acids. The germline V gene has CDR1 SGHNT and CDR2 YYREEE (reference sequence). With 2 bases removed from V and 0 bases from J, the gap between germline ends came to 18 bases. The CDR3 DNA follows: TGTGCCAGCAGCTTTCTCCGGGACTCCTCTCTCTCTGGAAACACCATATATTTT. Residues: CASSFLRDSSLSGNTIYF. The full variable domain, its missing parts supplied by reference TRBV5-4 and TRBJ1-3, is ETGVTQSPTHLIKTRGQQVTLRCSSQSGHNTVSWYQQALGQGPQFIFQYYREEENGRGNFPPRFSGLQFPNYSSELNVNALELDDSALYLCASSFLRDSSLSGNTIYFGEGSWLTVV.

The CDR3 spells CASSLSLGRPNTGELFF. For the CDR3, the DNA is TGTGCCAGCAGCCTATCATTGGGACGGCCGAACACCGGGGAGCTGTTTTTT. V gene TRBV11-3 combines with J gene TRBJ2-2; D possibly matches TRBD1 or TRBD2 (5 bases each). Germline CDR1 SGHNT, CDR2 YENEEA. The CDR3 loop spans 17 amino acids. Trimming left V 5 bases short and J 0 bases short, with 16 bases between.

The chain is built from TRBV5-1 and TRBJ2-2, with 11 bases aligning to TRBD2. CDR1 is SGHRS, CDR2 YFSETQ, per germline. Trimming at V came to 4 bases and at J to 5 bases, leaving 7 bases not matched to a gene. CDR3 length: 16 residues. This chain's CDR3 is CASSLNLAGGTGELFF. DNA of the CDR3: TGCGCCAGCAGCCTGAACCTAGCGGGAGGTACCGGGGAGCTGTTTTTT.

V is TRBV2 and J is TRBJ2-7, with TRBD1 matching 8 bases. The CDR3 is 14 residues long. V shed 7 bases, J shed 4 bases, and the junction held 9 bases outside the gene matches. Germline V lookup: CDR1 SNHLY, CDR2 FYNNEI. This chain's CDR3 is CASTRQQGVYEQYF. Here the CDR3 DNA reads TGTGCCAGCACCCGTCAACAGGGGGTTTACGAGCAGTACTTC.

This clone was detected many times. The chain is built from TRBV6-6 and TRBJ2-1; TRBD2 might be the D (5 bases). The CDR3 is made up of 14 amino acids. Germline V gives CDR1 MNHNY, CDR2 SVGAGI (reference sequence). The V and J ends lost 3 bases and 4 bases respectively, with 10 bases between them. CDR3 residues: CASSYRRAYNEQFF. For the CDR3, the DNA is TGTGCCAGCAGTTATCGGCGGGCTTACAATGAGCAGTTCTTC.

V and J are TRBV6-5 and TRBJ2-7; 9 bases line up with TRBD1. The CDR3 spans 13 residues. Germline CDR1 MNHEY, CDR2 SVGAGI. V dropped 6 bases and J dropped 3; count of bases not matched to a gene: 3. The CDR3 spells CASRTGGGYEQYF. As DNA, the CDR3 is TGTGCCAGCAGGACAGGGGGGGGCTACGAGCAGTACTTC.

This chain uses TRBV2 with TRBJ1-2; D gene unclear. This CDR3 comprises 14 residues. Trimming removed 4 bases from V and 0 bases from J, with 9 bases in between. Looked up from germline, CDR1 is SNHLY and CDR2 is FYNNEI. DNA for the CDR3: TGTGCCAGCAGTGGGCCATCTGCTAACTATGGCTACACCTTC. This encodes CASSGPSANYGYTF.

The CDR3 reads CASSQRRGTGGSQWYGYTF. As DNA, the CDR3 is TGTGCCAGCAGCCAGAGGAGGGGGACAGGGGGCTCCCAATGGTATGGCTACACCTTC. V gene TRBV11-2 combines with J gene TRBJ1-2, with TRBD1 matching over 12 bases. J lost 5 bases, V lost 5 bases, and 18 bases had no gene match. Germline values: CDR1 SGHAT, CDR2 FQNNGV. The CDR3 length is 19 residues.